The T cell receptor (beta chain) described here comes from a study of T cell changes during pregnancy in multiple sclerosis. Trimming took 0 bases from V and 0 from J, leaving 22 bases between them. This CDR3 is built from 20 residues. The germline CDR1 and CDR2 sequences are SGDLS and YYNGEE. Assay: immunoSEQ multiplex PCR; the TCRdb copy retains only in-frame clones and omits some. The sample includes about 69,000 clones, under 95% seen only once; the top ten take approximately 1.4%. The chain combines TRBV9 with TRBJ1-5, with a weak D call TRBD1 (5 bases). The TCR was taken from a female donor with multiple sclerosis, enrolled in a pregnancy study. The material sequenced was peripheral blood, taken in the third trimester of pregnancy. Here the CDR3 DNA reads TGTGCCAGCAGCGTAGCTCGAGAGGGAGTGGGGGGGTCTAGCAATCAGCCCCAGCATTTT. Translation: CASSVAREGVGGSSNQPQHF.